The next 10 T cell receptor beta chains were all read from a single sample in a study of CD4 T cells in relation to SARS-CoV-2 and coronaviruses. Before the COVID-19 pandemic, during about 2010-2018, CD4+ T cells were taken from unexposed donors. The cells were cultured for about 10 days before CD4+ T cells were isolated. This table comes from immunoSEQ multiplex PCR, and its TCRdb copy is limited to in-frame clones, with some not included. Of around 12,000 clones in the sample, around four fifths are singletons; the top ten hold approximately 14%. For these TCRs, the target antigens are not known. Material: CD4+ T cells from PBMCs, cultured in vitro. Receptors originate from a human donor in good health.

J is TRBJ2-1 and V is TRBV11-2, with 8 bases identical to TRBD2. CDR3 length: 15 residues. Germline V gene lookup returns CDR1 SGHAT and CDR2 FQNNGV. V gave up 5 bases and J gave up 6 bases; unmatched junction bases: 9. The CDR3 nucleotides read TGTGCCAGCAGCCCCAATAGCGGGGCCTCCAATGAGCAGTTCTTC. Its protein is CASSPNSGASNEQFF. The variable domain in full, completed from reference TRBV11-2 and TRBJ2-1, reads EAGVAQSPRYKIIEKRQSVAFWCNPISGHATLYWYQQILGQGPKLLIQFQNNGVVDDSQLPKDRFSAERLKGVDSTLKIQPAKLEDSAVYLCASSPNSGASNEQFFGPGTRLTVL.

V and J are TRBV7-3 and TRBJ2-1; 16 positions match TRBD2. V trimming: 2 bases; J trimming: 8 bases; junction bases outside the gene matches: 3. Looked up from germline, CDR1 is SGHTA and CDR2 is FQGTGA. CDR3 length: 16 amino acids. Written as DNA, the CDR3 is TGTGCCAGCAGCTTAGGGACTAGCGGGAGGGGGGATGAGCAGTTCTTC. Its translation is CASSLGTSGRGDEQFF.

The V and J genes are TRBV9 and TRBJ2-5; 10 nucleotides match TRBD2. Germline CDR1 and CDR2: SGDLS and YYNGEE. The CDR3 is made up of 17 amino acids. V gave up 4 bases and J gave up 2 bases; unmatched junction bases: 11. CDR3 in amino acids: CASSPGAVTSGQETQYF. In nucleotides, the CDR3 is TGTGCCAGCAGCCCCGGGGCCGTGACTAGCGGGCAAGAGACCCAGTACTTC.

The chain employs TRBV7-4 and TRBJ1-5, with 10 bases aligning to TRBD1. CDR3 length: 18 residues. V lost 5 bases and J lost 1; bases outside the gene matches: 11. Per the germline V gene, CDR1 is SGHVT and CDR2 is SQSDAQ. Written as DNA, the CDR3 is TGTGCCAGCAGCCCCCGGGACAGGGGAAAGGGGAGCAATCAGCCCCAGCATTTT. Protein: CASSPRDRGKGSNQPQHF.

This chain joins TRBV21-1 and TRBJ2-7; no check of the table's D call, TRBD1, against the DNA was made. TRBV21-1 is noted as a pseudogene. This CDR3 comprises 15 residues. CDR3 bases: TGTGCCAGCAGCGGGCCCGGGACAAGAAACTACGAGCAGTACTTC. Residues: CASSGPGTRNYEQYF.

The chain is built from TRBV2 and TRBJ2-2, with 8 nucleotides matching TRBD2. Germline V gene sequence: CDR1 SNHLY, CDR2 FYNNEI. J lost 3 bases, V lost 4 bases, and 4 bases had no gene match. This CDR3 has 15 amino acids. The CDR3 is CASSALAGDTGELFF. The DNA for the CDR3 is TGTGCCAGCAGTGCGCTAGCGGGTGACACCGGGGAGCTGTTTTTT.

The rearrangement joins TRBV7-2 to TRBJ1-4; no clear D. This CDR3 is 15 amino acids long. Trimming removed 3 bases at V and 0 bases at J, with 8 bases between. The germline gives CDR1 SGHTA, CDR2 FQGNSA. Here the CDR3 DNA reads TGTGCCAGCAGCTTGGACTCTGCAACTAATGAAAAACTGTTTTTT. Its translation: CASSLDSATNEKLFF.

This sequence joins TRBV7-9 and TRBJ2-5; D possibly corresponds to TRBD1 (5 bases). CDR1 and CDR2 (germline): SEHNR, FQNEAQ (reference sequence). V was trimmed by 1 base and J by 5 bases, leaving 17 bases between them. The CDR3 extends over 16 amino acids. The CDR3 loop reads CASSLDVGARRETQYF. In DNA form, the CDR3 reads TGTGCCAGCAGCTTAGACGTAGGGGCCCGGCGGGAGACCCAGTACTTC. Full variable domain (remainder filled in from reference TRBV7-9 and TRBJ2-5): DTGVSQNPRHKITKRGQNVTFRCDPISEHNRLYWYRQTLGQGPEFLTYFQNEAQLEKSRLLSDRFSAERPKGSFSTLEIQRTEQGDSAMYLCASSLDVGARRETQYFGPGTRLLVL.

Of note for this clone: An end of the junction differs from the germline gene, which may be a read error. The chain joins TRBV7-7 to TRBJ2-5; 8 bases line up with TRBD1. CDR3 length: 15 residues. Germline V gene sequence: CDR1 SSHAT, CDR2 FNYEAQ (reference sequence). CDR3 coding DNA: TGTGCTAGCAGCCGGGACAGGCTGGGACAAGAGACCCAGTACTTC. This sequence encodes CASSRDRLGQETQYF.

The CDR3 loop is CSVERAGGANVLTF. CDR3 nucleotide sequence: TGCAGCGTTGAACGGGCGGGCGGGGCCAACGTCCTGACTTTC. The V gene is TRBV29-1, the J gene TRBJ2-6; possibly TRBD2 for D (5 bases). This CDR3 is built from 14 residues. Germline CDR1 reads SQVTM; CDR2 reads ANQGSEA. Trimming took off 2 bases at V and 4 bases at J, with 9 bases between the two ends.